A selection of T cell receptor beta chains follows, all from one sample in a study of blood T cell repertoires in COVID-19. Libraries were prepared by immunoSEQ multiplex PCR; TCRdb keeps only in-frame clonotypes and omits some of them. The data hold 130,000 to 150,000 clones, with around 84% observed a single time. Sequencing used PBMCs or T cells enriched from blood (not recorded which). All receptors derive from a woman aged 45-65 years who had been exposed to COVID-19. CDR3s include the opening cysteine and the closing phenylalanine or tryptophan. The D gene is left open where the match is weak. The size of a clone is reported for some rows only, either as once, few or many, or as a class for expanded clones.

>.|TRBJ2-5|TRBV19|.
CASSTGQQETQYF
TGTGCCAGTAGTACCGGACAGCAAGAGACCCAGTACTTC
>.|TRBJ1-5|TRBV19|TRBD1
CASSVTQGVPDQPQHF
TGTGCCAGTAGTGTAACACAGGGGGTCCCGGATCAGCCCCAGCATTTT
>few|TRBJ2-1|TRBV27|.
CASSLGLTYNEQFF
TGTGCCAGCAGTTTAGGCCTGACTTACAATGAGCAGTTCTTC
>.|TRBJ2-7|TRBV7-2|TRBD1
CASSLVLGTGHSYEQYF
TGTGCCAGCAGCTTAGTTTTAGGGACAGGGCACTCCTACGAGCAGTACTTC
>.|TRBJ2-5|TRBV7-9|TRBD2
CASSPGEGRHPYQETQYF
TGTGCCAGCAGCCCCGGGGAGGGCCGCCACCCGTACCAAGAGACCCAGTACTTC
>.|TRBJ2-1|TRBV7-3|TRBD2
CASSHIAGARNEQFF
TGTGCCAGCAGCCACATAGCGGGGGCGCGTAATGAGCAGTTCTTC
>.|TRBJ1-1|TRBV19|TRBD1
CASSVNRGVNTEAFF
TGTGCCAGTAGTGTTAACAGGGGGGTGAACACTGAAGCTTTCTTT
>.|TRBJ2-5|TRBV27|.
CASSLEGWGLQETQYF
TGTGCCAGCAGTTTAGAGGGATGGGGATTGCAAGAGACCCAGTACTTC
>.|TRBJ1-6|TRBV27|.
CASSLGQISYNSPLHF
TGTGCCAGCAGTTTAGGCCAGATCTCCTATAATTCACCCCTCCACTTT
>.|TRBJ1-1|TRBV19|TRBD1
CASSIPGQGGGAFF
TGTGCCAGTAGTATACCGGGACAGGGTGGTGGAGCTTTCTTT
>.|TRBJ2-7|TRBV11-2|TRBD1
CASSFGTGKTYEQYF
TGTGCCAGCAGCTTCGGGACAGGCAAAACCTACGAGCAGTACTTC
>.|TRBJ2-1|TRBV4-3|TRBD2
CASSQDGTSGNNEQFF
TGCGCCAGCAGCCAAGACGGGACTAGCGGGAACAATGAGCAGTTCTTC
>.|TRBJ1-1|TRBV5-4|.
CASSPNKNTEAFF
TGTGCCAGCAGCCCGAACAAGAACACTGAAGCTTTCTTT
>.|TRBJ2-7|TRBV15|TRBD1
CATSRDLTGGDEQYF
TGTGCCACCAGCAGAGATTTAACAGGGGGCGACGAGCAGTACTTC
>.|TRBJ1-1|TRBV3-1/TRBV3-2|TRBD1
CASSQGGQGWVAFF
TGTGCCAGCAGCCAAGGCGGACAGGGATGGGTCGCTTTCTTT
>once|TRBJ1-1|TRBV10-2|TRBD1
CASSESVGTGGAKAFF
TGCGCCAGCAGTGAGTCGGTCGGGACAGGGGGCGCAAAAGCTTTCTTT
>.|TRBJ1-1|TRBV19|TRBD1
CASSARQGGNTEAFF
TGTGCCAGTAGTGCCAGACAGGGGGGGAACACTGAAGCTTTCTTT
>.|TRBJ2-7|TRBV29-1|.
CSVGVAEGSEQYF
TGCAGCGTTGGGGTTGCGGAGGGCTCCGAGCAGTACTTC
>.|TRBJ1-5|TRBV6-6|.
CASTTGGQTGNQPQHF
TGTGCCAGCACCACCGGTGGGCAGACCGGCAATCAGCCCCAGCATTTT
>few|TRBJ1-1|TRBV2|TRBD1
CAGDREDTEAFF
TGTGCCGGAGACAGGGAAGACACTGAAGCTTTCTTT
>.|TRBJ2-6|TRBV5-8|.
CASSFQVPGANVLTF
TGTGCCAGCAGCTTTCAGGTTCCTGGGGCCAACGTCCTGACTTTC
>.|TRBJ2-1|TRBV7-2|.
CASTPGLSYNEQFF
TGTGCCAGCACCCCGGGACTTTCCTACAATGAGCAGTTCTTC
>.|TRBJ2-7|TRBV5-5|TRBD1
CASSLSSTGAYEQYF
TGTGCCAGCAGCCTATCGTCGACAGGGGCCTACGAGCAGTACTTC
>.|TRBJ1-6|TRBV7-2|.
CASSLTPRVSPLHF
TGTGCCAGCAGCTTAACGCCGAGGGTTTCACCCCTCCACTTT
>.|TRBJ2-1|TRBV25-1|.
CASSEGLRNEQFF
TGTGCCAGCAGTGAAGGGCTTCGCAATGAGCAGTTCTTC
>.|TRBJ2-3|TRBV10-1|TRBD1
CASSRDSASTDTQYF
TGCGCCAGCAGTCGGGACAGTGCTAGCACAGATACGCAGTATTTT
>.|TRBJ2-1|TRBV30|.
CAWTGVVYSEQFF
TGTGCCTGGACAGGGGTGGTTTATAGTGAGCAGTTCTTC
>.|TRBJ2-1|TRBV7-2|.
CASSSKWRDGNEQFF
TGTGCCAGCAGCTCAAAATGGCGGGATGGAAATGAGCAGTTCTTC
>.|TRBJ2-3|TRBV3-1/TRBV3-2|.
CASNLQGTGDTQYF
TGTGCCAGCAACCTACAGGGAACGGGAGATACGCAGTATTTT
>.|TRBJ1-5|TRBV25-1|TRBD1
CASSPTGDRGHQPQHF
TGTGCCAGCAGTCCCACGGGGGACAGGGGGCATCAGCCCCAGCATTTT
>.|TRBJ1-1|TRBV30|TRBD1
CAWKADRGGGTEAFF
TGTGCCTGGAAGGCCGACAGGGGAGGAGGCACTGAAGCTTTCTTT
>.|TRBJ1-6|TRBV10-3|.
CAISELGLDNSPLHF
TGTGCCATCAGTGAGCTAGGACTCGATAATTCACCCCTCCACTTT
>.|TRBJ1-1|TRBV18|TRBD1
CASLGQGNTEAFF
TGTGCCAGCTTGGGACAGGGGAACACTGAAGCTTTCTTT
>.|TRBJ2-7|TRBV9|TRBD2
CASSEGRASGSEQYF
TGTGCCAGCAGCGAGGGGAGGGCGTCTGGGTCCGAGCAGTACTTC
>.|TRBJ1-6|TRBV3-1/TRBV3-2|.
CASSQAFSGIKDSPLHF
TGTGCCAGCAGCCAGGCTTTTTCAGGGATAAAGGATTCACCCCTCCACTTT
>.|TRBJ2-7|TRBV7-2|TRBD2
CASSLDSGSKGQYF
TGTGCCAGCAGCTTAGATAGCGGGAGTAAGGGGCAGTACTTC
>.|TRBJ1-6|TRBV28|TRBD1
CASSRDRGNNSPLHF
TGTGCCAGCAGCAGAGACAGGGGGAATAATTCACCCCTCCACTTT
>.|TRBJ1-1|TRBV12-5|TRBD1
CASGPDREGAFF
TGTGCTAGTGGTCCGGACAGGGAGGGAGCTTTCTTT
>.|TRBJ2-6|TRBV11-2|.
CASSPTHGPGARGANVLTF
TGTGCCAGCAGCCCGACACATGGGCCAGGGGCACGAGGGGCCAACGTCCTGACTTTC
>.|TRBJ1-1|TRBV29-1|TRBD1
CSVVGQGVEAFF
TGCAGCGTTGTCGGACAGGGGGTTGAAGCTTTCTTT